Described below is a single T cell receptor beta chain sequence and its context. Its antigen remains undetermined. Per-base qualities were not stored, and no clone one base away is much larger. For CDR1 and CDR2, the germline V gene (reference sequence) lists MNHEY and SMNVEV. From the cysteine through the phenylalanine, the CDR3 covers 16 amino acids. The DNA shown is the 48-base CDR3, in frame from base 1. Trimming at the junction amounts to 3 bases on V and 7 bases on J, and the germline ends lie 16 bases apart. Receptor libraries were prepared by the immunoSEQ multiplex PCR assay. The multiplex PCR relied on a mix of 60 forward primers for TCR Vbeta segments and 13 reverse primers for TCR Jbeta segments. The CDR3 region of rearranged TCR beta genes was amplified from genomic DNA by a multiplex PCR assay. The amplified TCR beta libraries were sequenced on the Illumina HiSeq System as 87-base-pair reads. From the authors' description of their analysis: In a later analysis, 80 million or so unique TCR beta chains were counted across the roughly 670 repertoires, and roughly 11 million of these chains were shared by at least two donors. A nearest-neighbor algorithm error-corrected the raw reads and collapsed the reads into unique sequences, merging closely related sequences to remove PCR and sequencing errors. To assign V, D and J gene segments, CDR3 sequences were aligned to IMGT reference sequences. For a sequence to be retained, a match of at least six nucleotides was required to both a V gene segment and a J gene segment. Rearrangements were called productive when the CDR3 lacked stop codons and stayed in frame with V and J; all others were non-productive. CDR3 was defined according to IMGT convention as the region running from the second conserved V-encoded cysteine to the conserved J-encoded phenylalanine. The earlier analysis of about 560 of the donors excluded any sequence lacking an unambiguous match to a single V gene segment. An earlier analysis of 587 of the donors called V segments functional above 56.7% productive rearrangements and segregating when the between-donor standard deviation exceeded 5%. A statistical classification framework was developed to diagnose cytomegalovirus status using the catalog of TCR beta chain sequences. In a later analysis, V and J genes were assigned by comparing TCR nucleotide sequences against IMGT/GENE-DB human TR gene sequences. The TCRdist pipeline was used in a later analysis to assign CDR3 sequences and most-parsimonious VDJ recombination scenarios. In a later analysis, each TCR beta chain was defined by its CDR3 amino acid sequence together with its V-gene family, and reads lacking a unique V-gene family were excluded. As a way to deal with suspected cross-contamination and a sequencing artifact, a later analysis dropped nearly 600 nucleotide sequences that were highly shared and had low generation probability. In a later analysis, a clonal expansion index for each public chain was calculated from normalized within-repertoire ranks of inferred template counts. In a later analysis, generation probabilities were computed using a VDJ recombination model fitted to out-of-frame rearrangements, and the results were checked against IGoR. Hypergeometric tests were used in a later analysis to score TCR-TCR, TCR-HLA and TCR-CMV co-occurrence, with a repertoire-size bias correction applied to the TCR pairs. A later analysis estimated false discovery rates by permuting HLA or CMV assignments 20 times. A later analysis grouped co-occurring TCRs with DBSCAN, adding TCRdist sequence similarity when clustering within HLA-allele-positive subsets. For co-occurrence clustering, repertoires with fewer than 30,000 or more than 120,000 public chains were excluded, along with five repertoires with anomalous nucleotide sharing. TCRdb took over this immuneACCESS table, retaining in-frame rearrangements with V and J assigned. Such tables are incomplete; in checked studies, under half of the missing clones stem from an unresolved V gene, and the remainder is unexplained. V, J and clone size are those of that table, while D and trimming were read from the DNA. The sample contains 120,000 or so clones, around 79% of them found a single time. The ten largest clones represent 1.5% of the sample.

The cohort consisted of approximately 690 healthy bone marrow donors. All cohort members were sampled while nominally healthy, although unrecorded immune exposures were likely present. The donor tested CMV seronegative, placing the donor among the 300 to 450 seronegative members of the cohort. A peripheral blood sample was collected from each donor, and TCR beta sequencing was performed on peripheral blood mononuclear cells. The Qiagen DNeasy Blood Extraction Kit was used to extract genomic DNA from the blood cell samples. The data belong to a study of cytomegalovirus exposure and HLA in healthy donors (dated by TCRdb to about 2017). A note on the overall study: In an earlier analysis of 550 to 750 of the donors, less than 350 Gb of sequence data and just under 120 million unique TCR beta sequences from about 190 million T cells were reported. Roughly 300 gigabases of sequencing data and around 85 million unique TCR sequences made up an early release that covered over 550 HLA-typed donors. The genetic ancestry cluster associated with self-reported Caucasian donors included over 80% of the roughly 360 genotyped donors. The study aimed to test whether cataloging public T cell receptors could reveal signatures of past pathogen exposure. The study used immunosequencing to profile the T cell repertoires of 600 to 850 subjects and linked those repertoires to cytomegalovirus serostatus. In addition to the first cohort of 666 subjects, a separate validation cohort of approximately 130 different subjects was used. To predict cytomegalovirus infection status, the study combined high-throughput TCR immunosequencing, statistical association of individual TCRs with disease status, and machine learning. A later analysis re-examined previously published TCR beta repertoires from more than 600 donors and added high-resolution HLA genotyping to investigate patterns of TCR occurrence. In the later analysis, no new phenotypic data were used to find candidate immune exposures; instead, reliance was placed on TCR beta sequences and their occurrence across donors. An earlier analysis of more than 450 of the donors used high-throughput TCR beta sequencing to judge whether each TCR beta V gene segment behaved as functional or pseudogenic. Alongside the repertoire data, information on donor age, sex, ethnicity and CMV serostatus was compiled. In a later genetic analysis, genome-wide SNP genotypes for about 55% of the roughly 700 donors were used, and that subset was treated as a discovery cohort. Every repertoire in the discovery cohort had been generated on one and the same sequencing platform. Class I and class II HLA loci were covered by the typing at four-digit resolution. The number of donors typed differed by locus, with roughly 620-640 for A, B, C, DRB1 and DQB1, more than 500 for DQA1, 600 to 610 for DPA1, and some 470 for DPB1. A handful of DR-DQ haplotypes were treated as single units for association and clustering because of strong linkage in the cohort. Among roughly 370 genotyped donors of the cohort, an average of roughly 240,000 unique TCR beta nucleotide sequences were sequenced per donor, roughly 18% of them non-productive.

Results the study describes overall, beyond this receptor: The authors suggested that the approach could potentially be generalized to other disease states and immunological phenotypes. The earlier analysis of about 600 of the donors excluded fewer than 20 rarely observed V segments, including chromosome 9 orphons, because counts were too low. Presence/absence analyses assumed roughly uniform sequencing depth across donors, an assumption that may not hold. Because some donors lacked HLA typing at each locus, the association tests relied only on the typed subset. A group of highly shared sequence variants was considered likely to be a technical artifact of the sequencing pipeline. Cytomegalovirus status was reported to be diagnosed by the classifier with high specificity and sensitivity in both the original and validation cohorts. A later genetic analysis reported fewer N-insertions in productive TCRs among donors in an Asian-associated ancestry cluster than the roughly 690-donor mean. Correlated functional status among segregating V segments might be attributable to linkage disequilibrium, but an unknown experimental factor could not be ruled out. A later analysis found that HLA-associated TCR beta chains were more clonally expanded and had lower generation probabilities than equally common non-associated chains. V-gene and J-gene trimming of TCR beta chains was associated with a missense DCLRE1C variant in a later genetic analysis, and the association was replicated in an independent cohort. Some IMGT-functional V segments, including TRBV6-2 and TRBV6-3, could not be distinguished by the 87-base-pair reads and were therefore excluded. In a later analysis, several top co-occurrence clusters were reported to appear linked to parvovirus B19, influenza, CMV and Epstein-Barr virus. The study listed 150 to 200 TCR beta chains as associated with cytomegalovirus. Three of the identified cytomegalovirus-associated TCR beta chains were confirmed in vitro to be specific for cytomegalovirus antigens. In a later analysis, TCR association rates were found to vary across HLA loci, with the most associated TCRs seen for DRB1 alleles and the fewest for HLA-C alleles. Most TCR sequences were observed very rarely across donors, whereas some public TCRs were present in many individuals. In a later analysis, most CMV-associated TCR beta chains were found to appear HLA-restricted, with HLA associations seemingly driven largely by CMV exposure. In a later analysis, some 17,000 TCR beta sequences were associated with specific HLA alleles at a false discovery rate of 0.05. Broadly in line with IMGT annotations, most TCR beta V segments showed up in productive rearrangements about 87% or about 30% of the time in an earlier analysis of under 700 of the donors. For the cohort, immune exposure information was limited to CMV serostatus. A further reported finding was that TCR beta sequences accurately predicted the HLA-A and HLA-B alleles for most subjects in the first cohort. This cohort had only TCR beta chains sequenced, and the lack of alpha or paired-chain data limited which features could be detected. When HLA alleles, especially DR and DQ, strongly co-occurred, TCR associations were difficult to assign to individual alleles.

The sample taken for sequencing was PBMCs. This clonotype originated in a woman between 18 and 30 years old in good health and CMV-seronegative. This chain joins TRBV27 to TRBJ1-6, and the D gene may be TRBD1, 6 bases matching. The base sequence is TGTGCCAGCAGTTTTGGGAGCGGGGGGCGGAATTCACCCCTCCACTTT. Its product reads: CASSFGSGGRNSPLHF.